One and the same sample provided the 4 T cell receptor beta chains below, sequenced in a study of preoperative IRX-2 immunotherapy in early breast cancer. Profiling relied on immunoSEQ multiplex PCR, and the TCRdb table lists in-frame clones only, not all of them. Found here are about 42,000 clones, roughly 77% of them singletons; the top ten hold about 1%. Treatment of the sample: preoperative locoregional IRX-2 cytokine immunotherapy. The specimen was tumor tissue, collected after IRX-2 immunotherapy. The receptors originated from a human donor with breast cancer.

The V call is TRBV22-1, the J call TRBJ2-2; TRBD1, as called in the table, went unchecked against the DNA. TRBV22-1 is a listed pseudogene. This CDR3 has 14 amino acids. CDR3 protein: CASSITENTGELFF. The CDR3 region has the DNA TGTGCCAGCAGTATAACAGAGAACACCGGGGAGCTGTTTTTT.

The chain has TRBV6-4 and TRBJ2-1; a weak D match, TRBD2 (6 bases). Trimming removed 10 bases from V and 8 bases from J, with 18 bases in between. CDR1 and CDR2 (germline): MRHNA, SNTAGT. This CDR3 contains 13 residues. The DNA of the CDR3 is TGTGCCATCAGGCGGACTAACATCGATGAGCAGTTCTTC. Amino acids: CAIRRTNIDEQFF.

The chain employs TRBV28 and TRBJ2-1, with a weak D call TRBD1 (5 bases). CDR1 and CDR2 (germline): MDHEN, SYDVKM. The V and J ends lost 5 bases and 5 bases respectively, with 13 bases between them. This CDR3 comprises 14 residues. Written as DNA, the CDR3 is TGTGCCAGCAGTCCAGGGTGGGGAAACAATGAGCAGTTCTTC. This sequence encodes CASSPGWGNNEQFF.

CDR3 DNA sequence: TGCGCCAGCAGCTTGGCGGCCTCTGGAAACACCATATATTTT. It specifies CASSLAASGNTIYF. The chain uses TRBV5-1 and TRBJ1-3; D is ambiguous. The germline V and J ends were trimmed by 0 bases and 0 bases, with 4 bases remaining between them. The length of the CDR3 is 14 residues. The germline V gene encodes CDR1 SGHRS and CDR2 YFSETQ. Variable domain in full (rest from reference TRBV5-1 and TRBJ1-3): KAGVTQTPRYLIKTRGQQVTLSCSPISGHRSVSWYQQTPGQGLQFLFEYFSETQRNKGNFPGRFSGRQFSNSRSEMNVSTLELGDSALYLCASSLAASGNTIYFGEGSWLTVV.